The next 13 T cell receptor beta chains were all read from a single sample in a study of T cell changes during pregnancy in multiple sclerosis. Here immunoSEQ multiplex PCR was the method, and the copy in TCRdb shows in-frame clones only, minus some. The sample records around 58,000 clones, roughly nine tenths being singletons. Source: CD4+ T cells from peripheral blood mononuclear cells, taken after pregnancy. These receptors were collected from a female donor in good health, enrolled as a control in a pregnancy study.

The chain links TRBV7-2 to TRBJ2-6; the D gene is possibly TRBD1 (6 bases). The CDR3 has 15 amino acids. V was trimmed by 4 bases and J by 2 bases, leaving 9 bases between them. CDR1 is SGHTA, CDR2 FQGNSA, per germline. The DNA of the CDR3 is TGTGCCAGCAGCTCCGGACAGCCTGGGGCCAACGTCCTGACTTTC. Amino acid sequence: CASSSGQPGANVLTF.

The V and J genes are TRBV7-9 and TRBJ2-7; 7 positions agree with TRBD2. Looked up from germline, CDR1 is SEHNR and CDR2 is FQNEAQ (reference sequence). The CDR3 spans 15 residues. Losses at the gene ends were 4 bases for V and 0 bases for J; bases not matched to a gene: 6. The CDR3 region has the DNA TGTGCCAGCAGCTCAGCTAGCGGTTCCTCCTACGAGCAGTACTTC. Translated, it gives CASSSASGSSYEQYF.

V is TRBV15 and J is TRBJ1-3; D gene uncertain. This CDR3 contains 13 residues. The V end lost 5 bases, the J end lost 4 bases, and 9 bases lay between the germline ends. Looked up from germline, CDR1 is LNHNV and CDR2 is YYDKDF (reference sequence). DNA of the CDR3: TGTGCCACCAGCCGCTTCAGGGGAAACACCATATATTTT. It codes for CATSRFRGNTIYF.

The chain combines TRBV7-9 with TRBJ1-3; the D is unclear. The V and J ends lost 5 bases and 1 base respectively, with 9 bases between them. From germline, CDR1 is SEHNR and CDR2 FQNEAQ (reference sequence). The CDR3 runs 14 residues. The DNA of the CDR3 is TGTGCCAGCAGCCCGGGGTTTTCTGGAAACACCATATATTTT. Translation: CASSPGFSGNTIYF.

This chain connects TRBV18 to TRBJ2-2; 9 nucleotides match TRBD1. V dropped 3 bases and J dropped 6; count of bases not matched to a gene: 8. Germline V gives CDR1 KGHSH, CDR2 LQKENI. This CDR3 contains 16 residues. CDR3 in DNA: TGTGCCAGCTCACCGGGGACAGGGAATGCGGCCGGGGAGCTGTTTTTT. It yields the protein CASSPGTGNAAGELFF.

This chain joins TRBV6-1 and TRBJ2-5; tentative D call: TRBD2 (7 bases). Trimming removed 1 base from V and 4 bases from J, with 22 bases in between. The CDR3 runs to 18 residues. Per germline, CDR1 MNHNS and CDR2 SASEGT. The CDR3 DNA reads TGTGCCAGCAGTGAAGGAGGTGCAAGAGGGGGGGCATCAGAGACCCAGTACTTC. Translation: CASSEGGARGGASETQYF.

The chain recombines TRBV5-8 with TRBJ1-2; the D is unclear. The CDR3 is made up of 13 amino acids. Trimming removed 0 bases from V and 3 bases from J, with 6 bases in between. Germline CDR1 is SGHTS and CDR2 is YDEGEE. CDR3 DNA: TGTGCCAGCAGCTTGGTCCGAGACTATGGCTACACCTTC. Its translation is CASSLVRDYGYTF.

The sample holds one count of this clone. V is TRBV19 and J is TRBJ1-1; 9 bases line up with TRBD1. After removal of 3 bases from V and 5 bases from J, the junction contained 4 bases not matched to a gene. CDR3 length equals 14 residues. The V gene's germline CDR1 is LNHDA and CDR2 SQIVND (reference sequence). The CDR3 DNA reads as TGTGCCAGTAGTATGACAGGGGGGTGGACTGAAGCTTTCTTT. Translated: CASSMTGGWTEAFF.

The chain carries TRBV7-9 and TRBJ1-1; 7 bases map to TRBD1. Per germline, CDR1 SEHNR and CDR2 FQNEAQ (reference sequence). J lost 1 base, V lost 3 bases, and 8 bases had no gene match. This CDR3 comprises 16 residues. CDR3 in amino acids: CASSFPWTGANTEAFF. The DNA of the CDR3 is TGTGCCAGCAGCTTTCCGTGGACAGGAGCGAACACTGAAGCTTTCTTT.

The chain couples TRBV5-5 to TRBJ2-7; D is possibly TRBD2 (5 bases). Germline V gene lookup returns CDR1 SGHKS and CDR2 YYEKEE (reference sequence). The V end was cut by 0 bases, the J end by 7 bases, with 11 bases between. The CDR3 is made up of 13 amino acids. As DNA, the CDR3 is TGTGCCAGCAGCTTGGCCCGGGGAGCTGAGCAGTACTTC. Protein sequence: CASSLARGAEQYF. Supplemented by reference TRBV5-5 and TRBJ2-7, the full variable domain reads DAGVTQSPTHLIKTRGQQVTLRCSPISGHKSVSWYQQVLGQGPQFIFQYYEKEERGRGNFPDRFSARQFPNYSSELNVNALLLGDSALYLCASSLARGAEQYFGPGTRLTVT.

CDR3 DNA sequence: TGTGCCAGCAGTTCGACAGGGGAAGGGTATATGGGCTACACCTTC. Encoded protein: CASSSTGEGYMGYTF. The chain combines TRBV6-5 with TRBJ1-2; 8 bases fit TRBD1. The trim removed 4 bases at V and 8 bases at J, leaving 12 bases unmatched. This CDR3 is built from 15 residues. Germline V gene sequence: CDR1 MNHEY, CDR2 SVGAGI.

The CDR3 sequence: CAWIADRGIYEAFF. The CDR3 region has the DNA TGTGCCTGGATTGCGGACAGGGGGATATATGAAGCTTTCTTT. This sequence joins TRBV30 and TRBJ1-1; 10 bases line up with TRBD1. The V and J ends lost 4 bases and 7 bases, in that order; junction bases with no gene match: 9. The length of the CDR3 is 14 residues. Germline values: CDR1 GTSNPN, CDR2 SVGIG (reference sequence). Together with reference TRBV30 and TRBJ1-1, the CDR3 gives the full variable domain: SQTIHQWPATLVQPVGSPLSLECTVEGTSNPNLYWYRQAAGRGLQLLFYSVGIGQISSEVPQNLSASRPQDRQFILSSKKLLLSDSGFYLCAWIADRGIYEAFFGQGTRLTVV.

This clone was seen a single time. The chain links TRBV10-3 to TRBJ2-2; D call uncertain. V dropped 6 bases and J dropped 5 bases, with 16 bases sitting between them. The CDR3 spans 15 residues. Germline V lookup: CDR1 ENHRY, CDR2 SYGVKD. The CDR3 is CAIRGSARSTGELFF. CDR3 sequence (DNA): TGTGCCATCAGGGGCTCGGCCAGGTCTACCGGGGAGCTGTTTTTT.